This T cell receptor beta chain stems from a study of cytomegalovirus exposure and HLA in healthy donors. The method was immunoSEQ multiplex PCR; TCRdb's version includes in-frame clones alone and lacks a portion of them. Of roughly 130,000 clones listed, 89% are singletons. Between the trimmed V and J ends, which lost 0 bases and 5 bases, there was a span of 9 bases. CDR3 length: 14 amino acids. Germline V gene lookup returns CDR1 SGHRS and CDR2 YFSETQ. This chain links TRBV5-1 with TRBJ1-5, with D possibly being TRBD1 (5 bases). Sequences were obtained from PBMCs. This clonotype originated in a man aged 30 to 39 in good health and CMV-seronegative. CDR3 loop: CASSLGSGDQPQHF. The CDR3 nucleotides read TGCGCCAGCAGCTTGGGATCGGGGGATCAGCCCCAGCATTTT. Complete variable domain (other parts from reference TRBV5-1 and TRBJ1-5): KAGVTQTPRYLIKTRGQQVTLSCSPISGHRSVSWYQQTPGQGLQFLFEYFSETQRNKGNFPGRFSGRQFSNSRSEMNVSTLELGDSALYLCASSLGSGDQPQHFGDGTRLSIL.